Following are 18 T cell receptor beta chains from one sample sequenced in a study of T cell responses to AZD1222 COVID-19 vaccine. Sequencing used immunoSEQ multiplex PCR; TCRdb keeps in-frame clones, though not all of them. The sample shows 50,000 to 65,000 clones, roughly 90% of them seen only once. The sequencing used peripheral blood, collected on day 0 of AZD1222 vaccination. These receptors were taken from an adult in good health.

This chain connects TRBV3-1 (or the pseudogene TRBV3-2) to TRBJ1-2; no firm D call. V was clipped by 0 bases and J by 2 bases, with 4 bases between them. CDR1 LGHDT and CDR2 YNNKEL come from the germline V gene (reference sequence). This CDR3 spans 13 amino acids. The CDR3 DNA follows: TGTGCCAGCAGCCAAGACAGAAACTATGGCTACACCTTC. Translation: CASSQDRNYGYTF.

The count of this clone is one. The gene calls are TRBV9 and TRBJ2-3, with 8 bases aligning to TRBD2. Looked up from germline, CDR1 is SGDLS and CDR2 is YYNGEE. V shed 0 bases and J 2 bases; nucleotides not matched to a gene: 5. This CDR3 has 16 amino acids. The DNA for the CDR3 is TGTGCCAGCAGCGTAGGGGCGGGGGGATACACAGATACGCAGTATTTT. Its translation: CASSVGAGGYTDTQYF.

The V and J genes are TRBV5-1 and TRBJ1-2, with D perhaps matching TRBD1 (6 bases). The germline V gene has CDR1 SGHRS and CDR2 YFSETQ. The length of the CDR3 is 14 residues. The ends were cut back, 0 bases at V and 4 bases at J, with 10 bases in the middle. CDR3: CASSLDRATYGYTF. The CDR3 DNA follows: TGCGCCAGCAGCTTGGACAGGGCCACCTATGGCTACACCTTC.

The rearrangement uses TRBV3-1 (or the pseudogene TRBV3-2) and TRBJ2-5; 9 bases match TRBD2. J lost 2 bases, V lost 1 base, and 5 bases had no gene match. Germline CDR1 is LGHDT and CDR2 is YNNKEL (reference sequence). The CDR3 sequence is 16 residues long. The CDR3 region is CASSQGRAGGQETQYF. The CDR3 DNA follows: TGTGCCAGCAGCCAAGGCAGGGCGGGGGGGCAAGAGACCCAGTACTTC.

This chain links TRBV6-5 with TRBJ1-5; D is perhaps TRBD1 (5 bases). The germline V and J ends were trimmed by 7 bases and 3 bases, with 7 bases remaining between them. The length of the CDR3 is 12 residues. Germline values: CDR1 MNHEY, CDR2 SVGAGI. The CDR3 DNA reads TGTGCCAGCAAGGGGACCAATCAGCCCCAGCATTTT. Translated, it gives CASKGTNQPQHF.

This rearrangement joins TRBV18 to TRBJ2-5; TRBD1 or TRBD2 may be the D gene (5 bases each). This CDR3 has 14 amino acids. Looked up from germline, CDR1 is KGHSH and CDR2 is LQKENI. Trimming pared 6 bases from V and 4 bases from J, leaving 15 bases between. The CDR3 sequence is CASSRGPSGETQYF. The CDR3 nucleotides read TGTGCCAGCTCTCGGGGCCCCTCTGGAGAGACCCAGTACTTC.

V is TRBV12-5 and J is TRBJ1-5, with a tentative D call TRBD1 (5 bases). The CDR3 is 12 residues long. Germline lookup yields CDR1 LGHNT and CDR2 FRNRAP. Trimming pared 3 bases from V and 6 bases from J, leaving 6 bases between. CDR3 region: CASGFQGQPQHF. The CDR3 DNA reads as TGTGCTAGTGGTTTTCAGGGTCAGCCCCAGCATTTT.

This clone was picked up a small number of times. This sequence joins TRBV7-8 and TRBJ1-5; D not resolved. CDR1 and CDR2 (germline): SGHVS, FQNEAQ. This CDR3 has 14 residues. V lost 4 bases, J lost 2 bases, and 9 bases lay in between. DNA for the CDR3: TGTGCCAGCAGCTATCGGACTGGCAATCAGCCCCAGCATTTT. It yields the protein CASSYRTGNQPQHF.

The chain couples TRBV4-1 to TRBJ2-7, with 8 bases matching TRBD1. Germline V gives CDR1 MGHRA, CDR2 YSYEKL. The junction had 10 bases not matched to a gene; V was cut back by 9 bases and J by 3 bases. CDR3 length: 14 residues. CDR3 DNA sequence: TGCGCCAGTTCCCCCGGACAGGGAATCTACGAGCAGTACTTC. Protein sequence: CASSPGQGIYEQYF.

The rearrangement uses TRBV19 and TRBJ1-1; TRBD1 matches 8 bases. CDR1 LNHDA and CDR2 SQIVND come from the germline V gene (reference sequence). Losses at the gene ends were 7 bases for V and 0 bases for J; bases not matched to a gene: 13. The CDR3 loop spans 17 amino acids. The chain's CDR3 is CASTPWGQGALNTEAFF. The CDR3 DNA reads TGTGCCAGTACCCCCTGGGGGCAGGGGGCTTTGAACACTGAAGCTTTCTTT.

The chain couples TRBV3-1 (or the pseudogene TRBV3-2) to TRBJ2-5; TRBD1 agrees at 8 bases. The CDR3 sequence is 16 residues long. Unmatched junction bases numbered 10, after V lost 3 bases and J lost 4 bases. Germline V gene sequence: CDR1 LGHDT, CDR2 YNNKEL (reference sequence). The CDR3 DNA reads as TGTGCCAGCAGCCATAGGACAGGGTTTTTCCGAGAGACCCAGTACTTC. Translating it yields CASSHRTGFFRETQYF.

This clone appeared once. This chain joins TRBV7-2 and TRBJ2-1; 8 bases line up with TRBD1. The CDR3 extends over 14 amino acids. Germline V gene sequence: CDR1 SGHTA, CDR2 FQGNSA. V trimming: 5 bases; J trimming: 9 bases; junction bases outside the gene matches: 9. DNA for the CDR3: TGTGCCAGCAGCGTACGGACAGGGCGAGTTGAGCAGTTCTTC. Encoded protein: CASSVRTGRVEQFF.

The V gene is TRBV11-1, the J gene TRBJ1-6; TRBD1 is a possible D gene (5 bases). V dropped 5 bases and J dropped 8 bases, with 13 bases sitting between them. From germline, CDR1 is SGHAT and CDR2 FQDESV (reference sequence). This CDR3 is 14 amino acids long. CDR3 nucleotides: TGTGCCAGCAGCCCAGGGAGCGTGTATTCACCCCTCCACTTT. Protein product: CASSPGSVYSPLHF.

The chain recombines TRBV7-9 with TRBJ1-1; D is unclear. Trimming removed 2 bases at V and 5 bases at J, with 9 bases between. CDR1 and CDR2 (germline): SEHNR, FQNEAQ (reference sequence). This CDR3 has 13 amino acids. CDR3 bases: TGTGCCAGCAGCTTAAGTCTGGGAACTGAAGCTTTCTTT. This translates into CASSLSLGTEAFF.

The J gene is TRBJ1-5, the V gene TRBV7-6; possibly TRBD1 for D (6 bases). Looked up from germline, CDR1 is SGHVS and CDR2 is FNYEAQ. The CDR3 length is 16 residues. V was pared by 5 bases and J by 0 bases, with 14 bases between. The CDR3 loop reads CASSEGQGYSNQPQHF. Written as DNA, the CDR3 is TGTGCCAGCAGCGAGGGGCAGGGGTATAGCAATCAGCCCCAGCATTTT.

The V and J genes are TRBV3-1 (or the pseudogene TRBV3-2) and TRBJ2-1, with 12 bases lining up with TRBD2. V lost 4 bases and J lost 6; bases outside the gene matches: 4. The CDR3 is 15 residues long. From germline, CDR1 is LGHDT and CDR2 YNNKEL (reference sequence). The CDR3 sequence: CASSPMTSGGNEQFF. The CDR3 nucleotides are TGTGCCAGCAGCCCGATGACTAGCGGGGGCAATGAGCAGTTCTTC.

This chain joins TRBV6-4 and TRBJ1-1, with TRBD1 identical over 8 bases. The V segment lost 6 bases and the J segment 10 bases; nucleotides outside the gene matches: 4. This CDR3 has 11 amino acids. Germline V lookup: CDR1 MRHNA, CDR2 SNTAGT. In DNA form, the CDR3 reads TGTGCCAGCAGGGGACAGGAGGGAGCTTTCTTT. Protein sequence: CASRGQEGAFF.

The chain joins TRBV12-5 to TRBJ1-2, with D tentatively TRBD1 (6 bases). The CDR3 spans 14 residues. In germline, CDR1 is LGHNT, CDR2 FRNRAP. V was pared by 1 base and J by 3 bases, with 9 bases between. The CDR3 bases are TGTGCTAGTGGTTTGGACAGGGCTGACTATGGCTACACCTTC. Translation: CASGLDRADYGYTF.